Below are 12 T cell receptor beta chains sequenced from a single sample in a study of technical replicates of blood from a handful of donors. The method was immunoSEQ multiplex PCR; TCRdb's version includes in-frame clones alone and lacks a portion of them. Among 35,000 to 50,000 clones listed, 96% were seen once. Sequenced input: T cells isolated from PBMCs. These receptors came from a human donor in good health.

The V gene is TRBV5-1, the J gene TRBJ1-3; TRBD1 is a possible D gene (6 bases). The V gene lost 1 base and the J gene lost 0 bases, with 11 bases spanning the gap. CDR1 is SGHRS and CDR2 is YFSETQ in the germline V gene. This CDR3 has 16 residues. For the CDR3, the DNA is TGCGCCAGCAGCTTGACCGGACAGTTCTCTGGAAACACCATATATTTT. This codes for CASSLTGQFSGNTIYF.

This sequence joins TRBV6-5 and TRBJ1-5, with D possibly TRBD1 on 6 matching bases. Per germline, CDR1 MNHEY and CDR2 SVGAGI. CDR3 length: 14 residues. Trimming removed 5 bases from V and 7 bases from J, with 15 bases in between. In nucleotides, the CDR3 is TGTGCCAGCAGTACAGGGTGGGTAAGCCAGCCCCAGCATTTT. Its translation is CASSTGWVSQPQHF.

V and J are TRBV10-1 and TRBJ2-1; no clear D. Per the germline V gene, CDR1 is WNHNN and CDR2 is SYGVQD (reference sequence). The CDR3 has 13 residues. V was cut by 0 bases and J by 3 bases, with 3 bases left in between. CDR3 sequence (DNA): TGCGCCAGCAGTGAGTCCAACTACAATGAGCAGTTCTTC. It encodes CASSESNYNEQFF.

The gene calls are TRBV6-1 and TRBJ2-7, with 7 bases fitting TRBD1. Germline CDR1 reads MNHNS; CDR2 reads SASEGT. The CDR3 is 14 amino acids. The ends lost 5 bases at V and 2 bases at J; junction bases unmatched: 6. The CDR3 nucleotides read TGTGCCAGCAGTTCTGCCGACAGGGCCTACGAGCAGTACTTC. This gives the protein CASSSADRAYEQYF.

The count of this clone is one. This chain connects TRBV28 to TRBJ1-1; D unclear. V was clipped by 6 bases and J by 0 bases, with 11 bases between them. Germline values: CDR1 MDHEN, CDR2 SYDVKM. This CDR3 region has 14 residues. The CDR3 region is CASSPGLLNTEAFF. Written as DNA, the CDR3 is TGTGCCAGCAGCCCAGGACTCTTGAACACTGAAGCTTTCTTT. The variable domain in full, completed from reference TRBV28 and TRBJ1-1, reads DVKVTQSSRYLVKRTGEKVFLECVQDMDHENMFWYRQDPGLGLRLIYFSYDVKMKEKGDIPEGYSVSREKKERFSLILESASTNQTSMYLCASSPGLLNTEAFFGQGTRLTVV.

The J gene is TRBJ1-2, the V gene TRBV28, with 12 nucleotides matching TRBD1. V shed 5 bases, J shed 4 bases, and the junction held 2 bases outside the gene matches. The germline gives CDR1 MDHEN, CDR2 SYDVKM. The CDR3 runs to 14 residues. The CDR3: CASSGTGGAYGYTF. In nucleotides, the CDR3 is TGTGCCAGCAGTGGGACAGGGGGCGCCTATGGCTACACCTTC.

To note about this clone: Other DNA sequences from this sample encode an identical CDR3 as well. The chain combines TRBV6-5 with TRBJ2-7; TRBD1 might be the D (6 bases). The V end was cut by 0 bases, the J end by 0 bases, with 6 bases between. CDR1 MNHEY and CDR2 SVGAGI come from the germline V gene. The CDR3 contains 14 residues. This CDR3 is CASSYSDSSYEQYF. Written as DNA, the CDR3 is TGTGCCAGCAGTTACTCGGACAGCTCCTACGAGCAGTACTTC.

This clone has only one observation. The chain is built from TRBV28 and TRBJ2-7; no clear D. The CDR3 covers 11 residues. V dropped 3 bases and J dropped 6 bases, with 6 bases sitting between them. The germline gives CDR1 MDHEN, CDR2 SYDVKM. For the CDR3, the DNA is TGTGCCAGCAGTTTTTATCGCGAGCAGTACTTC. This encodes CASSFYREQYF.

This clone was seen only once. This chain connects TRBV19 to TRBJ2-1, with D possibly being TRBD1 (5 bases). CDR1 is LNHDA, CDR2 SQIVND, per germline (reference sequence). The CDR3 has 13 amino acids. V gave up 3 bases and J gave up 7 bases, with 10 bases separating them. CDR3 sequence reads: CASSISRGNEQFF. DNA for the CDR3: TGTGCCAGTAGTATTTCTAGGGGTAATGAGCAGTTCTTC.

The rearrangement joins TRBV27 to TRBJ1-2, with D possibly TRBD1 on 5 matching bases. This CDR3 is built from 16 residues. Germline V CDR1 and CDR2: MNHEY, SMNVEV (reference sequence). The V end lost 0 bases, the J end lost 1 base, and 12 bases lay between the germline ends. This chain's CDR3 is CASSLSNRIDNYGYTF. DNA for the CDR3: TGTGCCAGCAGTTTATCGAACAGGATAGATAACTATGGCTACACCTTC.

This rearrangement joins TRBV5-1 to TRBJ1-1; 8 bases agree with TRBD1. Unmatched junction bases numbered 2, after V lost 0 bases and J lost 1 base. Per the germline V gene, CDR1 is SGHRS and CDR2 is YFSETQ. The CDR3 has 15 amino acids. CDR3 bases: TGCGCCAGCAGCTTGGGGACAGGGTGGAACACTGAAGCTTTCTTT. This gives the protein CASSLGTGWNTEAFF.

This chain uses TRBV6-5 with TRBJ2-2; no firm D call. The germline V gene encodes CDR1 MNHEY and CDR2 SVGAGI. This CDR3 region has 15 residues. The germline V and J ends were trimmed by 3 bases and 1 base, with 9 bases remaining between them. The CDR3 region has the DNA TGTGCCAGCAGTTATATAACAGAGAACACCGGGGAGCTGTTTTTT. It yields the protein CASSYITENTGELFF.